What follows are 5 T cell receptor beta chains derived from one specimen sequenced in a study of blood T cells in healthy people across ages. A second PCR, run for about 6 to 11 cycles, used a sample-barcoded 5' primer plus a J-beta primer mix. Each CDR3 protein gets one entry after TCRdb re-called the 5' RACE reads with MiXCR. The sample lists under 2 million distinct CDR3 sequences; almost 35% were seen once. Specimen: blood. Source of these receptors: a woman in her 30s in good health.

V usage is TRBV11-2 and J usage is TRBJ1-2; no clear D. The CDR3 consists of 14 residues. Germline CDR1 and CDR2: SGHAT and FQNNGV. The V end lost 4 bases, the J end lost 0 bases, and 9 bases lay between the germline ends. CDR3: CASSSNRANYGYTF. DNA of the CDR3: TGTGCCAGCAGCTCGAATCGGGCTAACTATGGCTACACCTTC.

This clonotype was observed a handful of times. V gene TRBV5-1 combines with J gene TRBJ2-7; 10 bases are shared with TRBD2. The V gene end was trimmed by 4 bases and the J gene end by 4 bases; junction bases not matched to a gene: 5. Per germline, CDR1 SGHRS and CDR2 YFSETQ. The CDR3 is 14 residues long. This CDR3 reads CASSPSGSVYEQYF. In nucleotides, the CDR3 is TGCGCCAGCAGCCCTAGCGGGAGCGTATACGAGCAGTACTTC. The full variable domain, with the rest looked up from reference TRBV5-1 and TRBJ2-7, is KAGVTQTPRYLIKTRGQQVTLSCSPISGHRSVSWYQQTPGQGLQFLFEYFSETQRNKGNFPGRFSGRQFSNSRSEMNVSTLELGDSALYLCASSPSGSVYEQYFGPGTRLTVT.

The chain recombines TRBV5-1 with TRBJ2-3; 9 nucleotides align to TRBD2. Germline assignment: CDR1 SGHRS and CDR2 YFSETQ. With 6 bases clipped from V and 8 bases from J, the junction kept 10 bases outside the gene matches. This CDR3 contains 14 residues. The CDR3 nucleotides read TGCGCCAGCAAGTCCAGCGGGGGGAGAGGTACGCAGTATTTT. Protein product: CASKSSGGRGTQYF. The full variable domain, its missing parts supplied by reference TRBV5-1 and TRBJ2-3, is KAGVTQTPRYLIKTRGQQVTLSCSPISGHRSVSWYQQTPGQGLQFLFEYFSETQRNKGNFPGRFSGRQFSNSRSEMNVSTLELGDSALYLCASKSSGGRGTQYFGPGTRLTVL.

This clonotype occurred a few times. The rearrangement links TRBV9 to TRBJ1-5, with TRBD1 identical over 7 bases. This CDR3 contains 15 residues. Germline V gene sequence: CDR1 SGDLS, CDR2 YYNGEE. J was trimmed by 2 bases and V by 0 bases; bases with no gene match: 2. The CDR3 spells CASSVGGTGNQPQHF. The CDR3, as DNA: TGTGCCAGCAGCGTAGGCGGGACAGGCAATCAGCCCCAGCATTTT.

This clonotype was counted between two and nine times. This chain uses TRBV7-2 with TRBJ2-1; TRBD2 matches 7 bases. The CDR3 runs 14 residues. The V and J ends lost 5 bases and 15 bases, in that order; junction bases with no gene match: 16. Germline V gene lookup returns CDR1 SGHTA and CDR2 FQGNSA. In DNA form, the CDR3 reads TGTGCCAGCAGCCTGGACTGGAGGGGAGGGCCGGGGTTCTTC. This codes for CASSLDWRGGPGFF.